The next 25 T cell receptor beta chains were all read from a single sample in a study of a mutant IDH1 vaccine in newly diagnosed glioma. These receptors' antigens are unknown. The time point denotes: week 23, last vaccination. Topical imiquimod accompanied each vaccine dose, which consisted of 300 ug of mutant IDH1 20-mer peptide. Clones were sequenced by immunoSEQ multiplex PCR, and TCRdb holds only the in-frame ones, with some missing. This repertoire shows tens of thousands of clones, roughly 85% found once; its top ten account for approximately 2.1%. The sequencing here drew on PBMCs, taken from a glioma patient whose treatment included an IDH1 peptide vaccine. All receptors come from a man younger than 45 with glioma. Some clones in this sample may be carry-over from other donors' samples.

This clone was counted a few times. The rearrangement uses TRBV6-1 and TRBJ1-5, with 7 bases matching TRBD1. Germline loops: CDR1 MNHNS, CDR2 SASEGT. The CDR3 totals 14 residues. Losses at the gene ends were 7 bases for V and 3 bases for J; bases not matched to a gene: 6. The CDR3 DNA reads as TGTGCCAGCAATAGTCAGGGGGACAATCAGCCCCAGCATTTT. This gives the protein CASNSQGDNQPQHF.

The chain links TRBV11-2 to TRBJ2-7; TRBD2 agrees at 7 bases. The ends lost 2 bases at V and 4 bases at J; junction bases unmatched: 8. CDR1 is SGHAT, CDR2 FQNNGV, per germline. This CDR3 is built from 15 residues. The DNA of the CDR3 is TGTGCCAGCAGCTTAATCGGACTAGAGATTTACGAGCAGTACTTC. It translates to CASSLIGLEIYEQYF.

V and J are TRBV13 and TRBJ2-1; a possible D gene is TRBD1 (6 bases). The germline V and J ends were trimmed by 4 bases and 5 bases, with 15 bases remaining between them. This CDR3 has 15 residues. CDR1 and CDR2 (germline): PRHDT, FYEKMQ (reference sequence). The chain's CDR3 is CASSSPGHQNNEQFF. DNA of the CDR3: TGTGCCAGCAGCTCGCCGGGACACCAGAACAATGAGCAGTTCTTC.

V and J are TRBV6-6 and TRBJ1-3; the D is unclear. V was pared by 6 bases and J by 6 bases, with 9 bases between. CDR1 is MNHNY and CDR2 is SVGAGI in the germline V gene (reference sequence). This CDR3 is 12 amino acids long. The CDR3 spells CASRREENTIYF. The CDR3 coding sequence is TGTGCCAGCAGAAGGGAGGAAAACACCATATATTTT.

V and J are TRBV19 and TRBJ2-5; tentative D call: TRBD2 (6 bases). The CDR3 has 15 amino acids. From germline, CDR1 is LNHDA and CDR2 SQIVND (reference sequence). V lost 0 bases, J lost 2 bases, and 10 bases lay in between. This CDR3 reads CASSIELAQQETQYF. As DNA, the CDR3 is TGTGCCAGTAGTATAGAACTAGCTCAACAAGAGACCCAGTACTTC.

The gene calls are TRBV9 and TRBJ1-5; tentative D call: TRBD1 (5 bases). Trimming shortened V by 4 bases and J by 0 bases, and 11 bases separated the two germline ends. The germline V gene encodes CDR1 SGDLS and CDR2 YYNGEE. CDR3 length: 15 amino acids. This CDR3 is CASSPFRDSNQPQHF. CDR3 in DNA: TGTGCCAGCAGCCCTTTCAGGGATAGCAATCAGCCCCAGCATTTT. Combining the CDR3 with reference TRBV9 and TRBJ1-5 gives the whole variable domain DSGVTQTPKHLITATGQRVTLRCSPRSGDLSVYWYQQSLDQGLQFLIQYYNGEERAKGNILERFSAQQFPDLHSELNLSSLELGDSALYFCASSPFRDSNQPQHFGDGTRLSIL.

The CDR3 loop is CASSQGTATNEKLFF. CDR3 DNA: TGCGCCAGCAGCCAAGGGACAGCAACTAATGAAAAACTGTTTTTT. The chain couples TRBV5-1 to TRBJ1-4; 7 positions agree with TRBD1. Germline V CDR1 and CDR2: SGHRS, YFSETQ. Germline trimming cut 4 bases from V and 0 bases from J; bases unmatched to any gene: 3. The CDR3 totals 15 residues. The full variable domain, with the rest looked up from reference TRBV5-1 and TRBJ1-4, is KAGVTQTPRYLIKTRGQQVTLSCSPISGHRSVSWYQQTPGQGLQFLFEYFSETQRNKGNFPGRFSGRQFSNSRSEMNVSTLELGDSALYLCASSQGTATNEKLFFGSGTQLSVL.

The rearrangement joins TRBV6-1 to TRBJ2-2; D not certain. This CDR3 contains 13 residues. V lost 5 bases and J lost 5, with 9 bases in between. CDR1 is MNHNS, CDR2 SASEGT, per germline. CDR3 nucleotides: TGTGCCAGCAGTTATGTCCGAACCGGGGAGCTGTTTTTT. It encodes CASSYVRTGELFF.

This clone turned up a few times. The rearrangement links TRBV4-1 to TRBJ1-1, with D possibly matching TRBD1 (6 bases). V lost 4 bases to trimming and J lost 2 bases, with 11 bases between them. In germline, CDR1 is MGHRA, CDR2 YSYEKL. The CDR3 runs 14 residues. In nucleotides, the CDR3 is TGCGCCAGCAGCCGAAACAGGGTAAACACTGAAGCTTTCTTT. Protein product: CASSRNRVNTEAFF.

The table lists this clone with a few counts. This chain uses TRBV5-1 with TRBJ2-1; the match to TRBD2 covers 8 bases. The CDR3 is 16 amino acids. J was trimmed by 3 bases and V by 4 bases; bases with no gene match: 9. Germline CDR1 reads SGHRS; CDR2 reads YFSETQ. The CDR3 DNA reads TGCGCCAGCAGCCCGACCGGACTAGCCGACTACAATGAGCAGTTCTTC. It translates to CASSPTGLADYNEQFF.

The chain has TRBV25-1 and TRBJ2-3, with TRBD1 as a possible D gene (5 bases). V dropped 5 bases and J dropped 5 bases, with 14 bases sitting between them. This CDR3 has 14 amino acids. CDR1 MGHDK and CDR2 SYGVNS come from the germline V gene. This CDR3 is CASSNPGIIDTQYF. The CDR3 region has the DNA TGTGCCAGCAGTAACCCAGGGATTATAGATACGCAGTATTTT.

The chain carries TRBV28 and TRBJ2-1, with D unresolved. CDR1 is MDHEN, CDR2 SYDVKM, per germline. CDR3 size: 15 residues. V was trimmed by 7 bases and J by 5 bases, leaving 18 bases between them. The CDR3 is CASNPGGTRDNEQFF. Here the CDR3 DNA reads TGTGCCAGCAACCCTGGCGGAACCCGCGACAATGAGCAGTTCTTC.

This sequence joins TRBV2 and TRBJ2-3, with D unclear. V lost 5 bases to trimming and J lost 0 bases, with 9 bases between them. CDR3 length equals 14 residues. Germline V gives CDR1 SNHLY, CDR2 FYNNEI. The CDR3 spells CASSMRTSTDTQYF. In DNA form, the CDR3 reads TGTGCCAGCAGTATGAGGACGAGCACAGATACGCAGTATTTT.

The rearrangement joins TRBV10-3 to TRBJ1-3, with D maybe TRBD1 (5 bases). The germline CDR1 and CDR2 sequences are ENHRY and SYGVKD. Trimming removed 0 bases at V and 6 bases at J, with 15 bases between. The CDR3 has 16 residues. CDR3 residues: CAISESGRVQQNTIYF. The CDR3 region has the DNA TGTGCCATCAGTGAGTCAGGCAGGGTACAGCAAAACACCATATATTTT.

To note about this clone: Distinct nucleotide sequences in the sample also encode this CDR3. The gene calls are TRBV18 and TRBJ2-1; 8 bases match TRBD1. The V segment lost 6 bases and the J segment 0 bases; nucleotides outside the gene matches: 10. Germline lookup yields CDR1 KGHSH and CDR2 LQKENI. The CDR3 totals 17 residues. CDR3 residues: CASSLLGQGSSYNEQFF. CDR3 nucleotide sequence: TGTGCCAGCTCGCTACTCGGACAGGGAAGCTCCTACAATGAGCAGTTCTTC.

This sequence joins TRBV4-1 and TRBJ1-5; no reliable D call. Germline lookup yields CDR1 MGHRA and CDR2 YSYEKL. There are 15 residues in the CDR3. Trimming stripped 0 bases from V and 2 bases from J, with 8 bases between. This chain's CDR3 is CASSQDSAGNQPQHF. Written as DNA, the CDR3 is TGCGCCAGCAGCCAAGATAGTGCAGGCAATCAGCCCCAGCATTTT.

The V call is TRBV9, the J call TRBJ2-1, with D perhaps given as TRBD1 or TRBD2 (5 bases each). The germline CDR1 and CDR2 sequences are SGDLS and YYNGEE. Trimming stripped 4 bases from V and 0 bases from J, with 11 bases between. The CDR3 runs 15 residues. The CDR3 sequence is CASSPRESSYNEQFF. The CDR3 coding sequence is TGTGCCAGCAGCCCCAGGGAGAGCTCCTACAATGAGCAGTTCTTC.

The chain uses TRBV10-2 and TRBJ1-2; 10 nucleotides line up with TRBD1. CDR3 length equals 15 residues. Germline CDR1 WSHSY, CDR2 SAAADI. Trimming cost V 5 bases and J 1 base; bases outside gene matches: 4. This CDR3 reads CASSRQGAGNYGYTF. DNA for the CDR3: TGCGCCAGCAGTCGACAGGGGGCGGGTAACTATGGCTACACCTTC.

As regards this clone: Mismatch with germline at one junction end may stem from a read error. The gene calls are TRBV4-2 and TRBJ1-6; tentatively, D is TRBD1 (5 bases). The germline gives CDR1 LGHNA, CDR2 YNFKEQ. The CDR3 is 15 amino acids. The DNA of the CDR3 is TGTGCCAGCGGCCAAGGTCTCAGGGAATATTCACCCCTCCACTTT. It yields the protein CASGQGLREYSPLHF.

The chain has TRBV30 and TRBJ2-5; 7 positions agree with TRBD1. J lost 11 bases, V lost 0 bases, and 6 bases had no gene match. The V gene's germline CDR1 is GTSNPN and CDR2 SVGIG (reference sequence). CDR3 size: 12 residues. CDR3 in amino acids: CAWSVMGTEQYF. CDR3 DNA: TGTGCCTGGAGTGTAATGGGGACAGAGCAGTACTTC.

V is TRBV11-2 and J is TRBJ2-5; 7 nucleotides match TRBD1. V lost 4 bases and J lost 5; bases outside the gene matches: 10. The CDR3 consists of 15 residues. CDR1 and CDR2 from the germline V gene are SGHAT and FQNNGV. The CDR3 coding sequence is TGTGCCAGCAGCTCATACAGGGGAGCAACGGAGACCCAGTACTTC. Translated: CASSSYRGATETQYF.

This chain links TRBV18 with TRBJ2-7; 7 bases are a match to TRBD1. The CDR3 contains 14 residues. With V trimmed by 5 bases and J by 2 bases, 6 bases remained unmatched. Germline V gives CDR1 KGHSH, CDR2 LQKENI. The CDR3 nucleotides read TGTGCCAGCTCAACAGGGGCCCAGACCTACGAGCAGTACTTC. This translates into CASSTGAQTYEQYF.

The rearrangement joins TRBV6-5 to TRBJ2-1; weak D call: TRBD1 (6 bases). The V gene lost 7 bases and the J gene lost 8 bases, with 9 bases spanning the gap. The CDR3 runs to 11 residues. CDR1 and CDR2 (germline): MNHEY, SVGAGI. As DNA, the CDR3 is TGTGCCAGCAAATCAGGGGATGAGCAGTTCTTC. Translation gives CASKSGDEQFF.

The J gene is TRBJ1-4, the V gene TRBV2; possibly TRBD1 for D (6 bases). From germline, CDR1 is SNHLY and CDR2 FYNNEI. Trimming pared 7 bases from V and 8 bases from J, leaving 20 bases between. The CDR3 contains 15 residues. The CDR3 bases are TGTGCCAGCAACCCGGAGATTGGGGGCGGAGAAAAACTGTTTTTT. As protein: CASNPEIGGGEKLFF.

The genes are TRBV5-4 and TRBJ1-1; tentative D call: TRBD1 (5 bases). The CDR3 spans 14 residues. With 2 bases removed from V and 3 bases from J, the gap between germline ends came to 11 bases. CDR1 is SGHNT and CDR2 is YYREEE in the germline V gene (reference sequence). This CDR3 reads CASSFLQGYTEAFF. The CDR3 DNA is TGTGCCAGCAGCTTCTTGCAGGGCTACACTGAAGCTTTCTTT.